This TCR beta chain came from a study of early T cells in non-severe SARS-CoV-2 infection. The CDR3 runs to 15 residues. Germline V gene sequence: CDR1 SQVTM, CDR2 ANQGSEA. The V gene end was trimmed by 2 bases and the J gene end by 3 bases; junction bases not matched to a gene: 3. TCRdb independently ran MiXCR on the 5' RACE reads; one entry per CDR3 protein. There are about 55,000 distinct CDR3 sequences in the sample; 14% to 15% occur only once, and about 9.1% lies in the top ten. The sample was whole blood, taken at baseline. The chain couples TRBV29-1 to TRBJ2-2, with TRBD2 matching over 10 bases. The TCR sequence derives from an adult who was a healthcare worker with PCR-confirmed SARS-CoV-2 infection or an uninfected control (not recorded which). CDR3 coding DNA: TGCAGCGTTGAATCCGGGACTAGCGACACCGGGGAGCTGTTTTTT. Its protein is CSVESGTSDTGELFF.